What follows are 5 T cell receptor beta chains derived from one specimen sequenced in a study of blood T cell repertoires in COVID-19. Sequenced by immunoSEQ multiplex PCR; TCRdb stores in-frame clones only, minus some. Of more than 50,000 clones listed, roughly 74% are singletons. Sequencing was carried out using peripheral blood. Receptors were obtained from a woman older than 75 with acute or convalescent COVID-19.

The V and J genes are TRBV12-5 and TRBJ2-1, with D possibly TRBD2 on 6 matching bases. In germline, CDR1 is LGHNT, CDR2 FRNRAP. With 0 bases removed from V and 9 bases from J, the gap between germline ends came to 12 bases. This CDR3 region has 14 residues. The CDR3 region is CASGLVRAGSEQFF. CDR3 DNA: TGTGCTAGTGGTTTGGTAAGAGCGGGCAGTGAGCAGTTCTTC.

The rearrangement uses TRBV10-3 and TRBJ1-4; possible D gene TRBD1, 5 bases. The CDR3 covers 15 residues. The germline CDR1 and CDR2 sequences are ENHRY and SYGVKD. V lost 2 bases to trimming and J lost 5 bases, with 12 bases between them. This CDR3 is CAISEKGTENEKLFF. The CDR3 bases are TGTGCCATCAGTGAGAAGGGGACTGAAAATGAAAAACTGTTTTTT.

The rearrangement joins TRBV4-2 to TRBJ2-1; 9 bases line up with TRBD1. V lost 5 bases to trimming and J lost 8 bases; unmatched junction nucleotides: 4. The germline CDR1 and CDR2 sequences are LGHNA and YNFKEQ. This CDR3 is built from 13 residues. CDR3 bases: TGTGCCAGCAGCGAAACAGGGGGCTATGAGCAGTTCTTC. It translates to CASSETGGYEQFF.

The gene calls are TRBV7-2 and TRBJ2-4; D might be TRBD1 (5 bases). The V and J ends lost 2 bases and 2 bases respectively, with 10 bases between them. Germline-derived CDR1 and CDR2 are SGHTA and FQGNSA. The CDR3 is made up of 15 amino acids. CDR3 residues: CASSLRKGTKNIQYF. CDR3 in DNA: TGTGCCAGCAGCTTACGGAAGGGGACCAAAAACATTCAGTACTTC.

The chain links TRBV28 to TRBJ2-3, with 9 positions matching TRBD2. This CDR3 contains 15 residues. Trimming removed 6 bases from V and 2 bases from J; junction bases left unmatched: 6. Germline CDR1 reads MDHEN; CDR2 reads SYDVKM. CDR3 bases: TGTGCCAGCAGAGCCCTAGCGGGGTACACAGATACGCAGTATTTT. It codes for CASRALAGYTDTQYF.